The count of the clone carrying this T cell receptor beta chain is one. These data come from a study of T cell changes during pregnancy in multiple sclerosis. The CDR3 is 16 amino acids. Between the trimmed V and J ends, which lost 5 bases and 0 bases, there was a span of 14 bases. In germline, CDR1 is SGHNT, CDR2 YENEEA. The assay was immunoSEQ multiplex PCR, and TCRdb's table has in-frame clones only and misses some. The sample lists roughly 70,000 clones, 92% seen once, with under 3% in the top ten. This sequence joins TRBV11-3 and TRBJ2-1; D remains ambiguous. The clonotype originates from a female donor with multiple sclerosis, enrolled in a pregnancy study. Sequences were derived from peripheral blood, sampled before pregnancy. CDR3 protein: CASSQLGRSSYNEQFF. CDR3 nucleotides: TGTGCCAGCAGCCAACTGGGTCGGAGCTCCTACAATGAGCAGTTCTTC.